The entry below gives a single T cell receptor beta chain sequence along with its context. This CDR3 is 15 amino acids long. With V trimmed by 5 bases and J by 0 bases, 6 bases remained unmatched. Germline CDR1 and CDR2: MDHEN and SYDVKM. The record originates from a study of control samples from healthy donors and cancer patients. Only in-frame clones appear in the TCRdb table, and some are missing; sequencing was by immunoSEQ multiplex PCR. Found here are roughly 130,000 clones, 88% of them singletons; the top ten hold just over 8.5%. The V and J genes are TRBV28 and TRBJ2-5; 7 nucleotides match TRBD1. The material sequenced was blood. This receptor was taken from a woman aged 30 to 39 in good health. CDR3 protein: CASSDRDRYQETQYF. CDR3 DNA sequence: TGTGCCAGCAGTGACCGGGACAGATACCAAGAGACCCAGTACTTC.